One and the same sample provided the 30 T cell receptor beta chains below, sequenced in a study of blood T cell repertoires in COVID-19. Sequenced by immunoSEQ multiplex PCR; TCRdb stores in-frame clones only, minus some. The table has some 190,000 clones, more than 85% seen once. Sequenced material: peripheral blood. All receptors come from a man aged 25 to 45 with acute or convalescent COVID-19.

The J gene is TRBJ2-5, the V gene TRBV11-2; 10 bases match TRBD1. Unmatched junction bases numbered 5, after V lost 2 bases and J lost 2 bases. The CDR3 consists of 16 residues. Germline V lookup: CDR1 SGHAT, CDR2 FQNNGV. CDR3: CASSLNAGQGQETQYF. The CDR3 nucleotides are TGTGCCAGCAGCTTAAATGCGGGACAGGGGCAAGAGACCCAGTACTTC.

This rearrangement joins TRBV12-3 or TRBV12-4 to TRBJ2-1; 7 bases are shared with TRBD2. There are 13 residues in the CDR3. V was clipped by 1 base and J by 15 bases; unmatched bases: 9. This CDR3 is CASSLDGAGEVFF. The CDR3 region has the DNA TGTGCCAGCAGTTTAGATGGCGCGGGAGAGGTGTTCTTC.

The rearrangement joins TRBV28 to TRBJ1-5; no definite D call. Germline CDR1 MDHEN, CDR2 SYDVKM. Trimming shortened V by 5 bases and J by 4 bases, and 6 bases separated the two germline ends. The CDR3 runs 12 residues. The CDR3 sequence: CASSQENQPQHF. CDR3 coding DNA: TGTGCCAGCAGTCAAGAGAATCAGCCCCAGCATTTT.

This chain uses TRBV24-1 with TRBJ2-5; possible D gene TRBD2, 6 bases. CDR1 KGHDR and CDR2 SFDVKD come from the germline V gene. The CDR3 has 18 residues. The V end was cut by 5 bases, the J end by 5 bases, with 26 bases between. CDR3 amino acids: CATSAPYPGDLGGETQYF. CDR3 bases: TGTGCCACCAGTGCCCCATACCCGGGAGACTTAGGCGGGGAGACCCAGTACTTC.

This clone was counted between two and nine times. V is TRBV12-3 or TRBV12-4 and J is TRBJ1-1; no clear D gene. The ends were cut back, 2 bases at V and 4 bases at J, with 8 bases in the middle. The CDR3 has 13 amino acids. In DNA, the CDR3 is TGTGCCAGCAGTTTAAACCCTAGCACTGAAGCTTTCTTT. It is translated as CASSLNPSTEAFF.

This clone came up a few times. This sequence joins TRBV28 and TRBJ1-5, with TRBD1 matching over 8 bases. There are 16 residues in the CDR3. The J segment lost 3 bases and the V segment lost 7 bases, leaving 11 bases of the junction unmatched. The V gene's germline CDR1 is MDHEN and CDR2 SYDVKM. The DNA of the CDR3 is TGTGCCAGCACCCAGAGACAGGGGAACTCCAATCAGCCCCAGCATTTT. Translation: CASTQRQGNSNQPQHF. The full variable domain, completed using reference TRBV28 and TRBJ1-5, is DVKVTQSSRYLVKRTGEKVFLECVQDMDHENMFWYRQDPGLGLRLIYFSYDVKMKEKGDIPEGYSVSREKKERFSLILESASTNQTSMYLCASTQRQGNSNQPQHFGDGTRLSIL.

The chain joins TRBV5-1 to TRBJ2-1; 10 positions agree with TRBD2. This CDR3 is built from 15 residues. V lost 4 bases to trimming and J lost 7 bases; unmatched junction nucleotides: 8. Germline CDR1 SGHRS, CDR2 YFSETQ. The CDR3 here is CASSRLAGEGNEQFF. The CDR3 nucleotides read TGCGCCAGCAGCCGGCTAGCGGGAGAGGGGAATGAGCAGTTCTTC.

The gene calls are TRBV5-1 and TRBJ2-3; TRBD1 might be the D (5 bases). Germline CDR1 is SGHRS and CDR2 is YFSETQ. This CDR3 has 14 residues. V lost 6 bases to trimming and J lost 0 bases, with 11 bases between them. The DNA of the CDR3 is TGCGCCAGCATTGACAGCTCTAGCACAGATACGCAGTATTTT. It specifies CASIDSSSTDTQYF.

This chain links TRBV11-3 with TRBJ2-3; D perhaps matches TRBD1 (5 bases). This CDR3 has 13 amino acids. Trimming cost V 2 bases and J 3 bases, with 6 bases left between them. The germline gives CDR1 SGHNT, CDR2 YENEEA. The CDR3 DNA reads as TGTGCCAGCAGCTTACAGGGAACAGATACGCAGTATTTT. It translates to CASSLQGTDTQYF.

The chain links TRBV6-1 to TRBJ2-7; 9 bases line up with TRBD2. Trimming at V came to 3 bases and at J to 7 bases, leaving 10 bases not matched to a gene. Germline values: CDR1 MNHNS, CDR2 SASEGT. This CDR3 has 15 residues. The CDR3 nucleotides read TGTGCCAGCAGTGAGTTAGCGGGAGATGCAGGTGAGCAGTACTTC. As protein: CASSELAGDAGEQYF.

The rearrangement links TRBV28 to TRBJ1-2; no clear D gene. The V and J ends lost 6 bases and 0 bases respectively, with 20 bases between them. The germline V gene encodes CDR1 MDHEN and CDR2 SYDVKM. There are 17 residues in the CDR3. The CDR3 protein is CASSTLREGRANYGYTF. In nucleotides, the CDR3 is TGTGCCAGCAGCACCCTGAGGGAGGGTCGAGCTAACTATGGCTACACCTTC.

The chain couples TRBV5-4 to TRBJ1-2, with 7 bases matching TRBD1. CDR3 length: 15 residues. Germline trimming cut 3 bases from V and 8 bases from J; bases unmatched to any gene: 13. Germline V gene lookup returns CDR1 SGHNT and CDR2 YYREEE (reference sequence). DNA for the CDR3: TGTGCCAGCAGCTCGACAGGGATGGGGACGGAGGGCTACACCTTC. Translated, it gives CASSSTGMGTEGYTF.

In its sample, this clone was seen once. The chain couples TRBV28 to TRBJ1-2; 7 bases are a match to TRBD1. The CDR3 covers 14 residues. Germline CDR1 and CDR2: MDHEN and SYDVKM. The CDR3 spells CATIGGPLVVGYTF. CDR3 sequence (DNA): TGTGCTACGATAGGGGGCCCTCTCGTCGTGGGCTACACCTTC.

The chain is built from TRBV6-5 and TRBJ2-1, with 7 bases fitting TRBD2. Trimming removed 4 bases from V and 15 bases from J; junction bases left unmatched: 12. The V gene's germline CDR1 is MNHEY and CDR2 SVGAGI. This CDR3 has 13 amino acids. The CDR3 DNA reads TGTGCCAGCAGTTCGAATCGGGGGGACGAAGTGTTCTTC. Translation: CASSSNRGDEVFF.

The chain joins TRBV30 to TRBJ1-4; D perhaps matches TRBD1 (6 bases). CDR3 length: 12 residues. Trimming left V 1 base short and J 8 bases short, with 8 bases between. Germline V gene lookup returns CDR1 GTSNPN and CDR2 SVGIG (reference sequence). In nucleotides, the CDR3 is TGTGCCTGGAGTGCGACAGGAGAAAAACTGTTTTTT. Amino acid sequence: CAWSATGEKLFF.

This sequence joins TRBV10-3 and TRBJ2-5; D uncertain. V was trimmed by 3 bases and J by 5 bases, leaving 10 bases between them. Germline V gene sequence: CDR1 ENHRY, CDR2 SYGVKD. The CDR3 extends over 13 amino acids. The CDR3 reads CAISDTPWETQYF. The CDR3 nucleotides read TGTGCCATCAGTGACACTCCGTGGGAGACCCAGTACTTC.

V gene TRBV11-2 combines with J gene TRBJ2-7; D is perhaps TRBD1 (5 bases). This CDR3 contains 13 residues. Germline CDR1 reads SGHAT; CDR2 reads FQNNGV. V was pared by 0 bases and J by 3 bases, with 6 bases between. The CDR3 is CASSLDQGYEQYF. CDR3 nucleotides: TGTGCCAGCAGCTTAGATCAGGGCTACGAGCAGTACTTC.

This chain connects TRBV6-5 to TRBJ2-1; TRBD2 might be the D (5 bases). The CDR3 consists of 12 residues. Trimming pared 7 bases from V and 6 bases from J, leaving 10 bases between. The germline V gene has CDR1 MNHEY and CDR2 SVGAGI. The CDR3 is CASTRAGNEQFF. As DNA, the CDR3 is TGTGCCAGCACCCGGGCGGGCAATGAGCAGTTCTTC.

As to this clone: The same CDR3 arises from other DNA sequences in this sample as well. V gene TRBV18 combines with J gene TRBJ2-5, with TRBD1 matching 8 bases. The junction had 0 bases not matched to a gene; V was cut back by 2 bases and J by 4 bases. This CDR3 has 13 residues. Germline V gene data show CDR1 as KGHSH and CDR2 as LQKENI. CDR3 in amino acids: CASSPGQGETQYF. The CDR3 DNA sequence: TGTGCCAGCTCACCAGGACAGGGAGAGACCCAGTACTTC.

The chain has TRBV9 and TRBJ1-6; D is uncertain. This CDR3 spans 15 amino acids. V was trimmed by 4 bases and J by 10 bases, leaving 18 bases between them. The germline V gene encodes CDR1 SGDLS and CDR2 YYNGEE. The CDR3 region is CASSSRGSIGSPLHF. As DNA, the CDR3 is TGTGCCAGCAGCTCCCGAGGATCAATCGGGTCACCCCTCCACTTT.

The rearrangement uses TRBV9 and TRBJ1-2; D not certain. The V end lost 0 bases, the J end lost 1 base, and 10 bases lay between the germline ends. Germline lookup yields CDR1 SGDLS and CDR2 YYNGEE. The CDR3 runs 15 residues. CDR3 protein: CASSVGEESNYGYTF. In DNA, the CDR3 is TGTGCCAGCAGCGTAGGGGAGGAGAGTAACTATGGCTACACCTTC.

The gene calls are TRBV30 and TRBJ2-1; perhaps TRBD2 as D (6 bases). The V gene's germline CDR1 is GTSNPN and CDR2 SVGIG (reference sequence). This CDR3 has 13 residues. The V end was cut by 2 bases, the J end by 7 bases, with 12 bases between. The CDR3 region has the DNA TGTGCCTGGAGTACCGGGACTTGGAATGAGCAGTTCTTC. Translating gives CAWSTGTWNEQFF.

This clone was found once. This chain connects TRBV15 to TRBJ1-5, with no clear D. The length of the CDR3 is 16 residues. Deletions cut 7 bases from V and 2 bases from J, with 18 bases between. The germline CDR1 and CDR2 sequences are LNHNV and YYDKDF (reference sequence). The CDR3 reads CATNPRGGVGNQPQHF. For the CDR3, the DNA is TGTGCCACCAACCCTCGCGGCGGGGTGGGCAATCAGCCCCAGCATTTT.

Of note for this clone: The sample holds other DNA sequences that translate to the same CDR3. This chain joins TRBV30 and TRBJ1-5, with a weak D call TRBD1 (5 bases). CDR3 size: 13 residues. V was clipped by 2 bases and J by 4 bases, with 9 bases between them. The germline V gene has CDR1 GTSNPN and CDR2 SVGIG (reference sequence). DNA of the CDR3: TGTGCCTGGAGTCGGCAGGGTAATCAGCCCCAGCATTTT. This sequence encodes CAWSRQGNQPQHF.

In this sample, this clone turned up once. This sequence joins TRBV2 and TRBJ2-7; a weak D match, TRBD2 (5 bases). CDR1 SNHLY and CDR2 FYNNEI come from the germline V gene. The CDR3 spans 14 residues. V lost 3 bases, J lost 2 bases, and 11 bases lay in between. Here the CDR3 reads CASSDRTLTYEQYF. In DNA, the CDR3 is TGTGCCAGCAGTGACAGGACTCTTACCTACGAGCAGTACTTC.

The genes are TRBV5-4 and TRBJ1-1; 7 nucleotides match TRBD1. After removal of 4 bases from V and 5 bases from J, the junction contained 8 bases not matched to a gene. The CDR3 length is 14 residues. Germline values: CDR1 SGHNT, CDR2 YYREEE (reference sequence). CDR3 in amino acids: CASSPTGVRTEAFF. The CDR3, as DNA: TGTGCCAGCAGCCCTACAGGGGTGAGAACTGAAGCTTTCTTT.

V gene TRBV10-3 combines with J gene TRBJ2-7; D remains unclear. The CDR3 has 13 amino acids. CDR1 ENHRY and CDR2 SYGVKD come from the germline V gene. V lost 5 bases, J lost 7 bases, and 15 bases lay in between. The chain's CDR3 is CAISRSQEREQYF. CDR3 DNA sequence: TGTGCCATCAGTCGCAGCCAGGAAAGGGAGCAGTACTTC.

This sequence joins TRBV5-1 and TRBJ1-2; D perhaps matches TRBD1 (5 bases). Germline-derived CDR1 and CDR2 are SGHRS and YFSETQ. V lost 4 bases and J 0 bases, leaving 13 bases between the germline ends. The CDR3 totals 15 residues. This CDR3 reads CASSPGTAANYGYTF. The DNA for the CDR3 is TGCGCCAGCAGCCCCGGGACTGCAGCTAACTATGGCTACACCTTC.

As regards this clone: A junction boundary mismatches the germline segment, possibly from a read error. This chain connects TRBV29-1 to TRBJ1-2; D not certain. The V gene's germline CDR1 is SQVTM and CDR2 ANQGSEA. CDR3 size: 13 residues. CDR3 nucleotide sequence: TGCAGCGTTGAGCAGGTACAAAACTCTGGCTACACCTTC. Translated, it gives CSVEQVQNSGYTF. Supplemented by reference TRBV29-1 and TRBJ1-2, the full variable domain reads SAVISQKPSRDICQRGTSLTIQCQVDSQVTMMFWYRQQPGQSLTLIATANQGSEATYESGFVIDKFPISRPNLTFSTLTVSNMSPEDSSIYLCSVEQVQNSGYTFGSGTRLTVV.

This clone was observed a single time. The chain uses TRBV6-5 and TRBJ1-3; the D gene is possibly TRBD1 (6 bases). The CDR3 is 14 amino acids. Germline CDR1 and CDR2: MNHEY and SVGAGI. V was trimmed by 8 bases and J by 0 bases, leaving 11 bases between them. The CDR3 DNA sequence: TGTGCCAGCTGCCGGGACAACTCTGGAAACACCATATATTTT. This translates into CASCRDNSGNTIYF.